Below, 9 T cell receptor beta chains from the same sample are listed, as sequenced in a study of immune characterization of retroperitoneal liposarcoma. From the PCR reads, TCRdb called clonotypes with MiXCR, one entry per CDR3 protein. The sample includes about 10,000 distinct CDR3 sequences, around 28% of them seen just once. Input material: tumor tissue. The receptors here all came from a female donor with retroperitoneal liposarcoma.

This clonotype was recorded many times. The CDR3 coding sequence is TGTGCCAGCAGCCCCCAAGGGACAGCCTACGAGCAGTTCTTC. Translated, it gives CASSPQGTAYEQFF. The chain uses TRBV12-3 or TRBV12-4 and TRBJ2-1, with 7 bases fitting TRBD1. V lost 6 bases and J lost 10; bases outside the gene matches: 12. The CDR3 extends over 14 amino acids.

The CDR3 protein is CASSPGLAGGPRQYF. In DNA form, the CDR3 reads TGTGCCAGCAGCCCGGGACTAGCGGGAGGGCCCCGGCAGTACTTC. The V call is TRBV12-3 or TRBV12-4, the J call TRBJ2-5; 16 nucleotides align to TRBD2. This CDR3 spans 15 amino acids. V was clipped by 6 bases and J by 11 bases; unmatched bases: 9.

Only a few counts were recorded for this clonotype. The gene calls are TRBV12-3 or TRBV12-4 and TRBJ2-1; weak D call: TRBD2 (5 bases). There are 11 residues in the CDR3. V gave up 1 base and J gave up 13 bases, with 8 bases separating them. CDR3 nucleotide sequence: TGTGCCAGCAGTTTAGGGGAGACCCAGTTCTTC. This gives the protein CASSLGETQFF.

This clonotype appeared many times. This chain joins TRBV6-1 and TRBJ2-1; 8 bases agree with TRBD2. The J call may not be correct, given that the DNA end is closer to TRBJ2-7. Per germline, CDR1 MNHNS and CDR2 SASEGT. This CDR3 comprises 16 residues. The CDR3 region has the DNA TGTGCCAGCAGTGAAAAAATCCGGGAGGGGGGCAATGAGCAGTACTTC. Amino acids: CASSEKIREGGNEQYF.

The chain has TRBV6-1 and TRBJ2-4; tentatively, D is TRBD2 (5 bases). The CDR3 contains 15 residues. V was trimmed by 6 bases and J by 13 bases, leaving 25 bases between them. CDR1 is MNHNS and CDR2 is SASEGT in the germline V gene. CDR3 DNA sequence: TGTGCCAGCAGACCTGGGAGTTTTGGCTACAATGAGCAGTACTTC. Its translation: CASRPGSFGYNEQYF.

The chain combines TRBV4-1 with TRBJ1-4; 8 bases are a match to TRBD1. Germline V lookup: CDR1 MGHRA, CDR2 YSYEKL. The CDR3 contains 15 residues. After removal of 1 base from V and 6 bases from J, the junction contained 4 bases not matched to a gene. The CDR3 region has the DNA TGCGCCAGCAGCCAAGTACAGGGGGGTCATGAAAAACTGTTTTTT. Its protein product is CASSQVQGGHEKLFF.

In this sample, this clonotype turned up a few times. This chain joins TRBV6-1 and TRBJ2-3; D not certain. The CDR3 is made up of 15 amino acids. From germline, CDR1 is MNHNS and CDR2 SASEGT. The V and J ends lost 6 bases and 2 bases respectively, with 15 bases between them. The CDR3 is CASSGPPAITDTQYF. The DNA of the CDR3 is TGTGCCAGCAGCGGGCCACCGGCTATCACAGATACGCAGTATTTT.

This clonotype was recorded a few times. The rearrangement links TRBV6-1 to TRBJ2-4; no definite D call. Germline loops: CDR1 MNHNS, CDR2 SASEGT. V was cut by 2 bases and J by 13 bases, with 24 bases left in between. The CDR3 runs 16 residues. The CDR3 nucleotides are TGTGCCAGCAGTGAACCCGCACGGGCGGCCTACAATGAGCAGTACTTC. Translating it yields CASSEPARAAYNEQYF.

This clonotype was found many times. The rearrangement uses TRBV6-6 and TRBJ2-1, with TRBD1 as a possible D gene (6 bases). Trimming cost V 2 bases and J 10 bases, with 21 bases left between them. CDR1 is MNHNY, CDR2 SVGAGI, per germline (reference sequence). CDR3 length: 16 residues. This CDR3 is CASSYGVEAGVGEQFF. In nucleotides, the CDR3 is TGTGCCAGCAGTTACGGAGTCGAGGCAGGGGTGGGCGAGCAGTTCTTC.